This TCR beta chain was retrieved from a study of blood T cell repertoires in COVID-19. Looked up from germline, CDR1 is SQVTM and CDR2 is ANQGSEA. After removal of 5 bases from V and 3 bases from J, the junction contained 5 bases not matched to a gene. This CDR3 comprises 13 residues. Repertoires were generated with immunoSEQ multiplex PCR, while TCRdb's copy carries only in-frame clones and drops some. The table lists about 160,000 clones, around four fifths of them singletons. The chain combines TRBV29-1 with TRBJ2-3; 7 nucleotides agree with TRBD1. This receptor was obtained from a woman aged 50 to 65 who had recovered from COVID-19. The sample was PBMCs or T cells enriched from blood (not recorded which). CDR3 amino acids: CSVTDRVTDTQYF. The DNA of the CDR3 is TGCAGCGTTACTGACAGGGTAACAGATACGCAGTATTTT.